The 24 T cell receptor beta chains below all came from one sample that was sequenced in a study of blood T cell repertoires in COVID-19. The method was immunoSEQ multiplex PCR; TCRdb's version includes in-frame clones alone and lacks a portion of them. Seen here are around 280,000 clones, about nine tenths observed once, and the top ten hold 1.5% to 2%. The specimen was PBMCs or T cells enriched from blood (not recorded which). All receptors derive from a woman aged 40 to 50 who had recovered from COVID-19.

The genes are TRBV12-3 or TRBV12-4 and TRBJ2-7; a weak D match, TRBD1 (5 bases). Trimming pared 3 bases from V and 0 bases from J, leaving 6 bases between. This CDR3 region has 13 residues. CDR3 nucleotides: TGTGCCAGCAGTTTGACAGACTCCTACGAGCAGTACTTC. It translates to CASSLTDSYEQYF.

The rearrangement joins TRBV5-1 to TRBJ1-1; D ambiguous. The CDR3 is made up of 17 amino acids. The germline CDR1 and CDR2 sequences are SGHRS and YFSETQ. V gave up 1 base and J gave up 2 bases, with 18 bases separating them. The CDR3 DNA is TGCGCCAGCAGCTTGAGAACTGGCCGTCCAGGAAACACTGAAGCTTTCTTT. Translating gives CASSLRTGRPGNTEAFF.

This chain connects TRBV7-8 to TRBJ1-2, with D possibly matching TRBD1 (6 bases). This CDR3 is built from 16 residues. Germline CDR1 reads SGHVS; CDR2 reads FQNEAQ. The germline V and J ends were trimmed by 0 bases and 4 bases, with 15 bases remaining between them. The CDR3 protein is CASSLASGGGGYGYTF. For the CDR3, the DNA is TGTGCCAGCAGCTTAGCATCCGGGGGCGGGGGCTATGGCTACACCTTC.

In this sample, this clone turned up once. The DNA is omitted, as the CDR3 cannot be located on it reliably, and the CDR3 follows TCRdb's listing. The chain combines TRBV21-1 with TRBJ1-2. TRBV21-1 is a pseudogene. The CDR3 spans 17 residues, counting both ends. CDR3: CASSTPGNYYKCYGYTF.

The chain couples TRBV4-3 to TRBJ1-6, with TRBD1 identical over 9 bases. The germline V gene encodes CDR1 LGHNA and CDR2 YSLEER. The length of the CDR3 is 19 residues. V lost 0 bases and J lost 7; bases outside the gene matches: 13. CDR3 amino acids: CASSQDNRGPELRNSPLHF. CDR3 DNA sequence: TGCGCCAGCAGCCAAGATAACAGGGGGCCGGAGTTGAGGAATTCACCCCTCCACTTT.

This clone occurred once. The V and J genes are TRBV4-1 and TRBJ2-6; TRBD1 might be the D (8 bases). V was trimmed by 1 base and J by 4 bases, leaving 14 bases between them. From germline, CDR1 is MGHRA and CDR2 YSYEKL. The CDR3 extends over 17 amino acids. The CDR3 is CASSQGTGRAGANVLTF. DNA for the CDR3: TGCGCCAGCAGCCAAGGGACAGGGAGGGCGGGGGCCAACGTCCTGACTTTC.

The chain uses TRBV5-6 and TRBJ2-5; D unclear. Germline CDR1 is SGHDT and CDR2 is YYEEEE. Trimming shortened V by 4 bases and J by 5 bases, and 24 bases separated the two germline ends. This CDR3 spans 17 amino acids. In nucleotides, the CDR3 is TGTGCCAGCAGCCCCGGTGCCAAATCTTTCAATCGGGAGACCCAGTACTTC. Its protein product is CASSPGAKSFNRETQYF.

The chain combines TRBV30 with TRBJ2-3; 13 bases align to TRBD2. V shed 7 bases and J 4 bases; nucleotides not matched to a gene: 2. In germline, CDR1 is GTSNPN, CDR2 SVGIG (reference sequence). The CDR3 totals 13 residues. As DNA, the CDR3 is TGTGCCTTCGGGACTAGCGGGGCAGATACGCAGTATTTT. Residues: CAFGTSGADTQYF.

This clone was counted between two and nine times. This chain joins TRBV5-1 and TRBJ2-7; D is perhaps TRBD1 (6 bases). The CDR3 extends over 16 amino acids. The germline V gene has CDR1 SGHRS and CDR2 YFSETQ. V lost 1 base, J lost 0 bases, and 14 bases lay in between. The DNA of the CDR3 is TGCGCCAGCAGCTTGAGGGGGAGCCACAGCTCCTACGAGCAGTACTTC. Protein sequence: CASSLRGSHSSYEQYF.

The chain employs TRBV19 and TRBJ2-2, with a weak D call TRBD1 (6 bases). The ends were cut back, 8 bases at V and 1 base at J, with 17 bases in the middle. This CDR3 region has 16 residues. Germline CDR1 reads LNHDA; CDR2 reads SQIVND (reference sequence). The DNA for the CDR3 is TGTGCCAGTCGCCCCCAGGGGCATCGGAACACCGGGGAGCTGTTTTTT. This codes for CASRPQGHRNTGELFF. The variable domain in full, completed from reference TRBV19 and TRBJ2-2, reads DGGITQSPKYLFRKEGQNVTLSCEQNLNHDAMYWYRQDPGQGLRLIYYSQIVNDFQKGDIAEGYSVSREKKESFPLTVTSAQKNPTAFYLCASRPQGHRNTGELFFGEGSRLTVL.

This clone has only a few counts. This chain connects TRBV2 to TRBJ2-1; D might be TRBD2 (7 bases). The germline V gene encodes CDR1 SNHLY and CDR2 FYNNEI. V lost 4 bases and J lost 4, with 11 bases in between. CDR3 length: 14 residues. The CDR3 reads CASSGGGLYNEQFF. In DNA, the CDR3 is TGTGCCAGCAGTGGGGGGGGCCTTTACAATGAGCAGTTCTTC.

The chain combines TRBV5-1 with TRBJ2-7; 7 nucleotides match TRBD2. This CDR3 is 16 amino acids long. Germline V CDR1 and CDR2: SGHRS, YFSETQ. With 0 bases clipped from V and 1 base from J, the junction kept 7 bases outside the gene matches. The CDR3 DNA is TGCGCCAGCAGCTTGGGGGCGGGGGTCCTGTCCTACGAGCAGTACTTC. The encoded protein is CASSLGAGVLSYEQYF.

The chain recombines TRBV2 with TRBJ1-3; no reliable D call. The CDR3 sequence is 14 residues long. V dropped 8 bases and J dropped 1 base, with 12 bases sitting between them. CDR1 is SNHLY, CDR2 FYNNEI, per germline. CDR3 nucleotide sequence: TGTGCCAGCTCAGTGACTCTTTCTGGAAACACCATATATTTT. Translating gives CASSVTLSGNTIYF.

The CDR3 protein is CASSLAGTEQETQYF. The CDR3 DNA sequence: TGCGCCAGCAGCTTGGCCGGGACAGAGCAAGAGACCCAGTACTTC. The rearrangement links TRBV5-1 to TRBJ2-5, with 7 positions matching TRBD1. This CDR3 region has 15 residues. Trimming cost V 0 bases and J 2 bases; bases outside gene matches: 4. Germline CDR1 is SGHRS and CDR2 is YFSETQ.

Comments on this clone: The junction shows a germline mismatch at one end, possibly a read error. The genes are TRBV5-1 and TRBJ2-2; D possibly corresponds to TRBD2 (6 bases). Looked up from germline, CDR1 is SGHRS and CDR2 is YFSETQ. CDR3 length: 14 amino acids. The CDR3 bases are TGCGTCAGCCATTCTCAGGGAGGAACCGGGGAGCTGTTTTTT. Encoded protein: CVSHSQGGTGELFF.

This clone was detected once. The V and J genes are TRBV30 and TRBJ1-3; D uncertain. Trimming removed 2 bases from V and 0 bases from J, with 8 bases in between. The CDR3 spans 14 residues. The V gene's germline CDR1 is GTSNPN and CDR2 SVGIG (reference sequence). This CDR3 is CAWSTSSSGNTIYF. As DNA, the CDR3 is TGTGCCTGGAGTACGAGCTCCTCTGGAAACACCATATATTTT.

This rearrangement joins TRBV18 to TRBJ1-4, with D possibly matching TRBD1 (6 bases). Trimming removed 3 bases from V and 5 bases from J, with 16 bases in between. The CDR3 loop spans 16 amino acids. The germline CDR1 and CDR2 sequences are KGHSH and LQKENI. The CDR3 spells CASSPNLQGSNEKLFF. DNA of the CDR3: TGTGCCAGCTCACCTAACCTACAGGGCTCCAATGAAAAACTGTTTTTT.

J is TRBJ2-1 and V is TRBV5-1, with 9 positions matching TRBD1. J was trimmed by 5 bases and V by 6 bases; bases with no gene match: 9. Per germline, CDR1 SGHRS and CDR2 YFSETQ. The CDR3 totals 15 residues. The CDR3 nucleotides read TGCGCCAGCACTTCGGGGACAGGGCTAAACAATGAGCAGTTCTTC. It is translated as CASTSGTGLNNEQFF.

CDR3 sequence: CASRQQGTDPYGYTF. CDR3 DNA sequence: TGTGCCAGCAGACAACAGGGGACCGATCCTTATGGCTACACCTTC. The chain combines TRBV3-1 (or the pseudogene TRBV3-2) with TRBJ1-2, with TRBD1 identical over 7 bases. Germline-derived CDR1 and CDR2 are LGHDT and YNNKEL (reference sequence). With 6 bases clipped from V and 5 bases from J, the junction kept 12 bases outside the gene matches. This CDR3 is 15 amino acids long.

The V and J genes are TRBV30 and TRBJ2-5; D might be TRBD2 (6 bases). This CDR3 is 15 amino acids long. With 4 bases removed from V and 2 bases from J, the gap between germline ends came to 17 bases. Germline CDR1 GTSNPN, CDR2 SVGIG (reference sequence). The CDR3, as DNA: TGTGCCTGGACTTTTCGGACTACAAGGCAAGAGACCCAGTACTTC. Protein: CAWTFRTTRQETQYF.

The chain carries TRBV24-1 and TRBJ1-2; D perhaps matches TRBD1 (6 bases). V lost 7 bases and J 8 bases, leaving 25 bases between the germline ends. The length of the CDR3 is 16 residues. Per the germline V gene, CDR1 is KGHDR and CDR2 is SFDVKD. The CDR3: CATRPSLRRGVGGYTF. The CDR3 DNA reads as TGTGCCACCAGACCCTCTCTACGCAGGGGAGTTGGAGGCTACACCTTC.

The count of this clone is one. The rearrangement uses TRBV5-1 and TRBJ2-7; 12 nucleotides line up with TRBD2. This CDR3 comprises 16 residues. Germline loops: CDR1 SGHRS, CDR2 YFSETQ. With V trimmed by 4 bases and J by 7 bases, 12 bases remained unmatched. CDR3 region: CASSRQTSGRAVEQYF. CDR3 nucleotides: TGCGCCAGCAGCCGACAGACTAGCGGGAGAGCAGTAGAGCAGTACTTC.

V and J are TRBV2 and TRBJ1-2; 8 positions agree with TRBD1. Germline values: CDR1 SNHLY, CDR2 FYNNEI. This CDR3 comprises 14 residues. V was clipped by 4 bases and J by 7 bases; unmatched bases: 8. The CDR3, as DNA: TGTGCCAGCAGTGTCGACAGGGGCGTCGGTGGCTACACCTTC. As protein: CASSVDRGVGGYTF.

The rearrangement joins TRBV7-9 to TRBJ1-2; 10 nucleotides align to TRBD1. The germline V gene has CDR1 SEHNR and CDR2 FQNEAQ (reference sequence). This CDR3 comprises 15 residues. V lost 5 bases to trimming and J lost 4 bases; unmatched junction nucleotides: 7. The CDR3 region has the DNA TGTGCCAGCAGCCAAGCCGGACAGGGGGGCTATGGCTACACCTTC. This gives the protein CASSQAGQGGYGYTF.